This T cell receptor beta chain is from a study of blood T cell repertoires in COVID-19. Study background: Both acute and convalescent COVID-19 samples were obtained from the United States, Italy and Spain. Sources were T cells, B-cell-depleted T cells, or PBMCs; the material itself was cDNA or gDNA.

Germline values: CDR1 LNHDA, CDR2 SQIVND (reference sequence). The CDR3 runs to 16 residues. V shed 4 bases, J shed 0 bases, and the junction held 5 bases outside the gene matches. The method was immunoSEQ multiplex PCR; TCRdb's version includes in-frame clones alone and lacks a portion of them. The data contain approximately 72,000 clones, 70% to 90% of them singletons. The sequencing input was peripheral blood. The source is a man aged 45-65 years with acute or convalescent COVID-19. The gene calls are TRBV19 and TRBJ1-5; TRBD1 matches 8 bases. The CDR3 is CASSTWTGNSNQPQHF. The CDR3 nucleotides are TGTGCCAGTAGTACCTGGACAGGGAATAGCAATCAGCCCCAGCATTTT.